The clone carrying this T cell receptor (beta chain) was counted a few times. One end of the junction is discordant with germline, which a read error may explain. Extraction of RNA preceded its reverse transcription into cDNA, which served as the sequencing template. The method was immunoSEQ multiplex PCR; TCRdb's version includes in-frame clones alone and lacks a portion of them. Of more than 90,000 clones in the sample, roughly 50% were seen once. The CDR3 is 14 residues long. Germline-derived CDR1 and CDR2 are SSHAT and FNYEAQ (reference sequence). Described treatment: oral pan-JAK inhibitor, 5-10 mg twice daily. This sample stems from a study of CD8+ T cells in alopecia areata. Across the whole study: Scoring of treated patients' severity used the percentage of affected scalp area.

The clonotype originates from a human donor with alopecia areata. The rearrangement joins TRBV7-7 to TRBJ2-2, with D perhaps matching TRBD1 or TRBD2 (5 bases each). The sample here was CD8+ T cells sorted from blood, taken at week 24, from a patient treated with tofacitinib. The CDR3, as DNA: TGTGCTAGCAGTCCCGGGACCACCGGCGGGGAGCTGTTTTTT. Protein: CASSPGTTGGELFF.